This T cell receptor (beta chain) was observed in a study of blood T cell repertoires in COVID-19. On the study more broadly: PBMCs, B-cell-depleted T cells, or T cells were the source of the cDNA or gDNA that made up the material.

This clone was counted once. The CDR3 is 11 amino acids. Looked up from germline, CDR1 is DFQATT and CDR2 is SNEGSKA (reference sequence). The authors' processing: Amplified reference gene primers provided the basis for estimating nucleated cell counts. Sequenced by immunoSEQ multiplex PCR; TCRdb stores in-frame clones only, minus some. Clone size and V and J calls were adopted from that table, with D and trimming inferred from the DNA. This table has approximately 300,000 clones, 85% to 95% appearing once. Those enrolled, adults aged roughly 18 to 90 years, came from fewer than 25 US areas. In the 2 weeks before study entry, exposed participants met a COVID-19 case, which was PCR-confirmed or clinician-diagnosed.

The J gene is TRBJ2-5, the V gene TRBV20-1; D is perhaps TRBD1 (5 bases). The sequenced material came from PBMCs or T cells enriched from blood (not recorded which). This receptor was identified in a woman aged 25 to 39 who had been exposed to COVID-19. In DNA form, the CDR3 reads TGCAGCCGGGCTCAGGGAGAGACCCAGTACTTC. Translated: CSRAQGETQYF.